Following are 28 T cell receptor beta chains from one sample sequenced in a study of T cell repertoires in cytomegalovirus infection. No antigen has been identified for these receptors. A single record per CDR3 protein comes from TCRdb applying MiXCR to the reads. The sample has 900,000 to 950,000 distinct CDR3 sequences; around 30% are singletons. The source material was cultured CD8+ T cells from PBMCs, sampled from culture after CMV antigen stimulation. Receptors were obtained from a human donor in good health (CMV status not recorded). Some clones in this sample may be carry-over from other donors' samples.

V is TRBV7-9 and J is TRBJ2-7; a weak D match, TRBD1 (5 bases). The CDR3 has 16 amino acids. V lost 5 bases, J lost 2 bases, and 19 bases lay in between. CDR1 and CDR2 from the germline V gene are SEHNR and FQNEAQ (reference sequence). The CDR3 sequence: CASSTPLGQGPYEQYV. CDR3 coding DNA: TGTGCCAGCAGCACCCCTCTGGGGCAAGGCCCCTACGAGCAGTACGTC.

J is TRBJ2-4 and V is TRBV11-1, with D perhaps TRBD2 (6 bases). Trimming removed 5 bases at V and 5 bases at J, with 16 bases between. Germline V gives CDR1 SGHAT, CDR2 FQDESV (reference sequence). The CDR3 loop spans 15 amino acids. CDR3 in DNA: TGTGCCAGCAGCCTACCGGGAGAGGGCGAAAACATTCAGTACTTC. Encoded protein: CASSLPGEGENIQYF. Complete variable domain (other parts from reference TRBV11-1 and TRBJ2-4): EAEVAQSPRYKITEKSQAVAFWCDPISGHATLYWYRQILGQGPELLVQFQDESVVDDSQLPKDRFSAERLKGVDSTLKIQPAELGDSAMYLCASSLPGEGENIQYFGAGTRLSVL.

This clonotype has at least ten counts. This chain uses TRBV12-3 or TRBV12-4 with TRBJ1-1; D possibly corresponds to TRBD1 (5 bases). This CDR3 has 14 amino acids. Trimming removed 2 bases at V and 4 bases at J, with 11 bases between. CDR3 residues: CASSLYRLGTEAFF. DNA of the CDR3: TGTGCCAGCAGTTTATACAGGCTAGGCACTGAAGCTTTCTTT.

This clonotype came up a few times. V gene TRBV7-9 combines with J gene TRBJ1-1; TRBD1 is a possible D gene (5 bases). Trimming took 5 bases from V and 8 from J, leaving 15 bases between them. Germline V CDR1 and CDR2: SEHNR, FQNEAQ (reference sequence). This CDR3 comprises 13 residues. The CDR3 DNA follows: TGTGCCAGCAGCATGGGGGGTGTGACAGAAGCTTTCTTT. Encoded protein: CASSMGGVTEAFF.

This clonotype was seen a few times. The chain joins TRBV27 to TRBJ1-2, with 7 bases matching TRBD1. V was pared by 4 bases and J by 6 bases, with 8 bases of the junction left unmatched. Germline CDR1 MNHEY, CDR2 SMNVEV (reference sequence). The CDR3 loop spans 14 amino acids. Written as DNA, the CDR3 is TGTGCCAGCAGTTCTAGGGAAGGGGGCCATGGCTACACCTTC. Translation gives CASSSREGGHGYTF.

In this sample, this clonotype turned up many times. The chain uses TRBV7-2 and TRBJ1-2; no definite D call. The CDR3 spans 12 residues. Per germline, CDR1 SGHTA and CDR2 FQGNSA. The V end lost 1 base, the J end lost 6 bases, and 6 bases lay between the germline ends. In DNA, the CDR3 is TGTGCCAGCAGCTTAGGACTCGATGGCTACACCTTC. Amino acid sequence: CASSLGLDGYTF.

The chain employs TRBV6-1 and TRBJ2-3; the match to TRBD2 covers 9 bases. This CDR3 comprises 15 residues. Germline V gene data show CDR1 as MNHNS and CDR2 as SASEGT. V dropped 6 bases and J dropped 6; count of bases not matched to a gene: 10. CDR3 in amino acids: CASRKGRGGWDTQYF. CDR3 bases: TGTGCCAGCAGGAAGGGGCGGGGGGGCTGGGATACGCAGTATTTT.

This clonotype has just a few counts. CDR3 sequence reads: CASSYPGRREFF. DNA of the CDR3: TGTGCCAGCAGTTACCCGGGGCGCAGGGAGTTCTTC. The J gene is TRBJ2-1, the V gene TRBV12-3 or TRBV12-4, with D perhaps given as TRBD1 or TRBD2 (5 bases each). This CDR3 comprises 12 residues. V lost 4 bases, J lost 14 bases, and 15 bases lay in between.

The genes are TRBV10-2 and TRBJ2-7; D possibly matches TRBD1 or TRBD2 (5 bases each). The germline V gene encodes CDR1 WSHSY and CDR2 SAAADI. V lost 5 bases to trimming and J lost 2 bases, with 10 bases between them. The CDR3 consists of 13 residues. The CDR3 spells CASSWTGPYEQYF. The CDR3 coding sequence is TGCGCCAGCAGTTGGACGGGACCCTACGAGCAGTACTTC.

This clonotype has ten or more counts. This chain uses TRBV27 with TRBJ2-1; 7 nucleotides match TRBD1. There are 13 residues in the CDR3. V lost 6 bases to trimming and J lost 4 bases; unmatched junction nucleotides: 3. The V gene's germline CDR1 is MNHEY and CDR2 SMNVEV (reference sequence). The CDR3 protein is CASSPGQYNEQFF. For the CDR3, the DNA is TGTGCCAGCAGCCCGGGACAGTACAATGAGCAGTTCTTC.

V usage is TRBV3-1 and J usage is TRBJ1-2; TRBD1 matches 8 bases. Trimming removed 1 base from V and 4 bases from J; junction bases left unmatched: 8. Germline-derived CDR1 and CDR2 are LGHDT and YNNKEL (reference sequence). The CDR3 totals 16 residues. The DNA for the CDR3 is TGTGCCAGCAGCCAAGCGGGACAGGACCTCTCCTATGGCTACACCTTC. The encoded protein is CASSQAGQDLSYGYTF.

This clonotype appeared a few times. V usage is TRBV12-3 or TRBV12-4 and J usage is TRBJ1-1; D is undetermined. Deletions cut 7 bases from V and 3 bases from J, with 18 bases between. The CDR3 totals 15 residues. The CDR3: CASTHDLRTDTEAFF. In nucleotides, the CDR3 is TGTGCCAGCACGCACGACTTAAGGACGGACACTGAAGCTTTCTTT.

This clonotype was seen ten or more times. The rearrangement links TRBV12-3 or TRBV12-4 to TRBJ1-2; no clear D gene. This CDR3 has 14 amino acids. Trimming stripped 5 bases from V and 5 bases from J, with 15 bases between. Written as DNA, the CDR3 is TGTGCCAGCAGTCTTCTCGGGGTGGATTATGGCTACACCTTC. Its translation: CASSLLGVDYGYTF.

This clonotype was recorded many times. The rearrangement links TRBV27 to TRBJ2-3; D is perhaps TRBD1 or TRBD2 (5 bases each). The CDR3 spans 14 residues. Per germline, CDR1 MNHEY and CDR2 SMNVEV (reference sequence). Trimming cost V 6 bases and J 2 bases, with 12 bases left between them. The CDR3 DNA follows: TGTGCCAGCAGCTACGGGACGGTCACAGATACGCAGTATTTT. This gives the protein CASSYGTVTDTQYF.

There are many counts of this clonotype. The chain carries TRBV7-2 and TRBJ1-2; 8 bases line up with TRBD1. Trimming cost V 5 bases and J 6 bases; bases outside gene matches: 11. This CDR3 comprises 15 residues. Germline CDR1 SGHTA, CDR2 FQGNSA. This CDR3 is CASSAWTGTFDGYTF. CDR3 coding DNA: TGTGCCAGCAGCGCTTGGACAGGGACCTTCGATGGCTACACCTTC.

This clonotype has only a few counts. The rearrangement uses TRBV2 and TRBJ2-2, with D possibly called TRBD1 or TRBD2 (5 bases each). CDR1 and CDR2 from the germline V gene are SNHLY and FYNNEI. The germline V and J ends were trimmed by 7 bases and 4 bases, with 16 bases remaining between them. This CDR3 region has 15 residues. The CDR3 region is CASKPGRPSTGELFF. Written as DNA, the CDR3 is TGTGCCAGCAAGCCGGGACGACCTTCCACCGGGGAGCTGTTTTTT.

DNA for the CDR3: TGCAGCGTTGAAGGGGGGGTCCAAGAGACCCAGTACTTC. The encoded protein is CSVEGGVQETQYF. V gene TRBV29-1 combines with J gene TRBJ2-5; tentatively, D is TRBD2 (6 bases). Trimming cost V 1 base and J 1 base, with 7 bases left between them. The CDR3 runs 13 residues. Germline lookup yields CDR1 SQVTM and CDR2 ANQGSEA.

The rearrangement uses TRBV27 and TRBJ2-1; 9 bases are shared with TRBD1. The V segment lost 2 bases and the J segment 8 bases; nucleotides outside the gene matches: 7. The CDR3 contains 15 residues. Germline CDR1 reads MNHEY; CDR2 reads SMNVEV (reference sequence). CDR3 coding DNA: TGTGCCAGCAGTTTAAAGGACAGGGGAGCAGATGAGCAGTTCTTC. Its translation: CASSLKDRGADEQFF.

This rearrangement joins TRBV11-3 to TRBJ2-1; 10 bases are a match to TRBD2. The V segment lost 5 bases and the J segment 9 bases; nucleotides outside the gene matches: 10. The CDR3 has 15 amino acids. From germline, CDR1 is SGHNT and CDR2 YENEEA. CDR3 nucleotide sequence: TGTGCCAGCAGCCCTCTGAGCGGGGGGGCGGCTGAGCAGTTCTTC. Translated, it gives CASSPLSGGAAEQFF.

This chain uses TRBV4-1 with TRBJ1-5; no reliable D call. V was trimmed by 4 bases and J by 0 bases, leaving 10 bases between them. Germline V gene lookup returns CDR1 MGHRA and CDR2 YSYEKL. The CDR3 has 15 residues. The CDR3 reads CASSLGVDSNQPQHF. As DNA, the CDR3 is TGCGCCAGCAGCCTAGGAGTGGATAGCAATCAGCCCCAGCATTTT.

In this sample, this clonotype turned up a few times. In nucleotides, the CDR3 is TGTGCCAGCGTGAGAGGCTCTAGCAATCAGCCCCAGCATTTT. Amino acids: CASVRGSSNQPQHF. This chain links TRBV7-9 with TRBJ1-5; D unclear. This CDR3 has 14 residues. Per the germline V gene, CDR1 is SEHNR and CDR2 is FQNEAQ (reference sequence). Trimming left V 8 bases short and J 0 bases short, with 11 bases between.

This clonotype was seen a few times. The chain has TRBV6-2 or TRBV6-3 and TRBJ1-1; D uncertain. The CDR3 contains 15 residues. CDR1 and CDR2 (germline): MNHEY, SVGEGT. The V end was cut by 2 bases, the J end by 0 bases, with 10 bases between. The CDR3 reads CASSYPTEMNTEAFF. CDR3 DNA sequence: TGTGCCAGCAGTTACCCTACAGAGATGAACACTGAAGCTTTCTTT.

The chain has TRBV10-3 and TRBJ2-1; weak D call: TRBD1 (5 bases). V was pared by 2 bases and J by 6 bases, with 14 bases between. The germline gives CDR1 ENHRY, CDR2 SYGVKD. The CDR3 totals 15 residues. The DNA for the CDR3 is TGTGCCATCAGTGAGACAGGTCTTGGTTCCAATGAGCAGTTCTTC. Protein: CAISETGLGSNEQFF.

The gene calls are TRBV14 and TRBJ2-3; possibly TRBD1 or TRBD2 for D (5 bases each). Germline V lookup: CDR1 SGHDN, CDR2 FVKESK. Trimming removed 3 bases at V and 7 bases at J, with 20 bases between. The CDR3 has 16 residues. The CDR3 protein is CASSHYRRDGVHTQYF. CDR3 nucleotide sequence: TGTGCCAGCAGCCACTACAGACGGGACGGCGTTCATACGCAGTATTTT.

This clonotype was seen many times. The chain recombines TRBV7-4 with TRBJ1-5, with TRBD1 identical over 11 bases. The germline gives CDR1 SGHVT, CDR2 SQSDAQ. Losses at the gene ends were 0 bases for V and 4 bases for J; bases not matched to a gene: 2. CDR3 size: 16 residues. CDR3 loop: CASSLARDRGNQPQHF. In DNA, the CDR3 is TGTGCCAGCAGCTTAGCCCGGGACAGGGGGAATCAGCCCCAGCATTTT.

This rearrangement joins TRBV6-5 to TRBJ2-7, with 7 bases lining up with TRBD1. After removal of 0 bases from V and 2 bases from J, the junction contained 10 bases not matched to a gene. There are 17 residues in the CDR3. Germline V gene lookup returns CDR1 MNHEY and CDR2 SVGAGI. CDR3 in DNA: TGTGCCAGCAGTTACTCGCGGCCGGGACAGTCCCCCTACGAGCAGTACGTC. Its protein is CASSYSRPGQSPYEQYV.

The chain recombines TRBV28 with TRBJ2-5; no clear D. V was trimmed by 3 bases and J by 4 bases, leaving 12 bases between them. Germline assignment: CDR1 MDHEN and CDR2 SYDVKM. The CDR3 has 14 residues. DNA for the CDR3: TGTGCCAGCAGTTTCCCTGGGATCGGAGAGACCCAGTACTTC. Translation: CASSFPGIGETQYF.

V and J are TRBV11-1 and TRBJ1-1; perhaps TRBD1 as D (6 bases). In germline, CDR1 is SGHAT, CDR2 FQDESV (reference sequence). This CDR3 is 14 amino acids long. Trimming removed 0 bases from V and 5 bases from J, with 10 bases in between. CDR3 region: CASSLADRGTEAFF. DNA of the CDR3: TGTGCCAGCAGCTTAGCCGATAGGGGGACTGAAGCTTTCTTT. The full variable domain, completed using reference TRBV11-1 and TRBJ1-1, is EAEVAQSPRYKITEKSQAVAFWCDPISGHATLYWYRQILGQGPELLVQFQDESVVDDSQLPKDRFSAERLKGVDSTLKIQPAELGDSAMYLCASSLADRGTEAFFGQGTRLTVV.